A single sample gave rise to the 18 T cell receptor beta chains below, sequenced in a study of cytomegalovirus exposure and HLA in healthy donors. PCR amplification relied on 60 Vbeta primers (plus 13 Jbeta primers). Here immunoSEQ multiplex PCR was the method, and the copy in TCRdb shows in-frame clones only, minus some. The sample holds approximately 250,000 clones, about 77% seen once. Sequencing was carried out using PBMCs. The receptors were gathered from a boy aged 5-17 years in good health and CMV-seronegative.

The rearrangement joins TRBV5-6 to TRBJ2-7; 7 bases match TRBD2. Germline-derived CDR1 and CDR2 are SGHDT and YYEEEE. The CDR3 extends over 14 amino acids. The V segment lost 3 bases and the J segment 5 bases; nucleotides outside the gene matches: 8. The CDR3 region has the DNA TGTGCCAGCAGCTGGCCGGGACTATCTAACGAGCAGTACTTC. Its protein is CASSWPGLSNEQYF.

The V gene is TRBV19, the J gene TRBJ2-5; TRBD1 aligns across 7 bases. In germline, CDR1 is LNHDA, CDR2 SQIVND (reference sequence). The J segment lost 5 bases and the V segment lost 3 bases, leaving 9 bases of the junction unmatched. CDR3 length: 15 residues. The DNA for the CDR3 is TGTGCCAGTAGTATCCAGGGGGACCCGATGGAGACCCAGTACTTC. Its protein is CASSIQGDPMETQYF.

V usage is TRBV19 and J usage is TRBJ1-2, with D hard to call. V lost 3 bases and J lost 4, with 12 bases in between. Germline assignment: CDR1 LNHDA and CDR2 SQIVND (reference sequence). The CDR3 is 14 residues long. The CDR3 bases are TGTGCCAGTAGTATGGGCCAGCCTTTCTATGGCTACACCTTC. Translation: CASSMGQPFYGYTF.

The chain carries TRBV10-3 and TRBJ1-5, with 9 bases aligning to TRBD1. The CDR3 contains 19 residues. In germline, CDR1 is ENHRY, CDR2 SYGVKD. The trim removed 0 bases at V and 4 bases at J, leaving 13 bases unmatched. CDR3: CAISESWDRDLYGNQPQHF. CDR3 DNA: TGTGCCATCAGTGAGTCGTGGGACAGGGATCTTTATGGGAATCAGCCCCAGCATTTT.

The rearrangement links TRBV27 to TRBJ2-7; 10 nucleotides agree with TRBD1. The V gene end was trimmed by 5 bases and the J gene end by 5 bases; junction bases not matched to a gene: 6. CDR1 and CDR2 from the germline V gene are MNHEY and SMNVEV (reference sequence). The CDR3 covers 14 residues. In DNA, the CDR3 is TGTGCCAGCAGTCAGCGACAGGGGGCTGACGAGCAGTACTTC. Encoded protein: CASSQRQGADEQYF.

The chain couples TRBV2 to TRBJ2-1, with 8 bases aligning to TRBD1. The junction had 6 bases not matched to a gene; V was cut back by 6 bases and J by 2 bases. This CDR3 has 15 residues. The V gene's germline CDR1 is SNHLY and CDR2 FYNNEI. CDR3 DNA sequence: TGTGCCAGCAGCGCGACAGGGGCACCCTACAATGAGCAGTTCTTC. Translation: CASSATGAPYNEQFF.

The chain joins TRBV12-5 to TRBJ1-4; D is possibly TRBD1 (5 bases). Germline V gene data show CDR1 as LGHNT and CDR2 as FRNRAP. Trimming cost V 0 bases and J 10 bases, with 12 bases left between them. The CDR3 contains 14 residues. The CDR3 reads CASGLVGLPGKLFF. As DNA, the CDR3 is TGTGCTAGTGGTTTGGTGGGACTGCCTGGAAAACTGTTTTTT.

The V gene is TRBV9, the J gene TRBJ1-3; D unclear. Germline-derived CDR1 and CDR2 are SGDLS and YYNGEE. This CDR3 contains 15 residues. The V gene lost 4 bases and the J gene lost 4 bases, with 15 bases spanning the gap. CDR3 nucleotides: TGTGCCAGCAGCCTCACCCTGGCGGGCGGAAACACCATATATTTT. Translating it yields CASSLTLAGGNTIYF.

This clone has a single count. The genes are TRBV4-1 and TRBJ2-1, with 7 bases fitting TRBD2. V lost 0 bases, J lost 4 bases, and 6 bases stayed unmatched. Germline values: CDR1 MGHRA, CDR2 YSYEKL. CDR3 length equals 16 residues. The CDR3 bases are TGCGCCAGCAGCCAAGATTCGGCGGGAGAATACAATGAGCAGTTCTTC. As protein: CASSQDSAGEYNEQFF.

This chain joins TRBV5-1 and TRBJ2-7; 8 positions match TRBD2. CDR1 is SGHRS and CDR2 is YFSETQ in the germline V gene. V dropped 0 bases and J dropped 3; count of bases not matched to a gene: 5. The CDR3 length is 15 residues. The CDR3 region is CASSLVAGGGYEQYF. The CDR3 DNA sequence: TGCGCCAGCAGCTTGGTTGCGGGAGGAGGCTACGAGCAGTACTTC.

The chain has TRBV5-6 and TRBJ1-2; D is ambiguous. The CDR3 contains 14 residues. V lost 4 bases to trimming and J lost 4 bases, with 14 bases between them. Germline V gene lookup returns CDR1 SGHDT and CDR2 YYEEEE. CDR3 in amino acids: CASSLVQFTYGYTF. Here the CDR3 DNA reads TGTGCCAGCAGCCTCGTTCAGTTCACCTATGGCTACACCTTC.

The chain uses TRBV19 and TRBJ1-3; perhaps TRBD1 as D (6 bases). Trimming stripped 8 bases from V and 0 bases from J, with 23 bases between. Germline-derived CDR1 and CDR2 are LNHDA and SQIVND (reference sequence). CDR3 length: 18 residues. The CDR3 region is CASQARAGEIFSGNTIYF. The DNA for the CDR3 is TGTGCCAGTCAAGCAAGGGCAGGGGAAATCTTCTCTGGAAACACCATATATTTT. The variable domain in full, completed from reference TRBV19 and TRBJ1-3, reads DGGITQSPKYLFRKEGQNVTLSCEQNLNHDAMYWYRQDPGQGLRLIYYSQIVNDFQKGDIAEGYSVSREKKESFPLTVTSAQKNPTAFYLCASQARAGEIFSGNTIYFGEGSWLTVV.

The CDR3 sequence is CASSSSDRRGYTF. The DNA for the CDR3 is TGTGCCAGCAGCTCATCGGACAGAAGGGGCTACACCTTC. The gene calls are TRBV7-9 and TRBJ1-2, with D possibly matching TRBD1 (6 bases). The CDR3 contains 13 residues. Germline CDR1 and CDR2: SEHNR and FQNEAQ (reference sequence). V lost 4 bases to trimming and J lost 8 bases, with 14 bases between them.

The V and J genes are TRBV5-1 and TRBJ2-3, with TRBD2 identical over 16 bases. CDR3 length: 17 amino acids. The junction had 3 bases not matched to a gene; V was cut back by 2 bases and J by 3 bases. From germline, CDR1 is SGHRS and CDR2 YFSETQ. CDR3 bases: TGCGCCAGCAGCTTAGGGACTAGCGGGGGGGTTACAGATACGCAGTATTTT. Residues: CASSLGTSGGVTDTQYF.

The genes are TRBV2 and TRBJ2-7; 7 bases are shared with TRBD2. Trimming cost V 6 bases and J 4 bases; bases outside gene matches: 3. This CDR3 is built from 12 residues. Germline CDR1 reads SNHLY; CDR2 reads FYNNEI. The DNA of the CDR3 is TGTGCCAGCAGGAGGGGAGGGTACGAGCAGTACTTC. As protein: CASRRGGYEQYF.

This chain connects TRBV5-1 to TRBJ2-2; 7 nucleotides line up with TRBD1. CDR3 length: 14 amino acids. Germline CDR1 is SGHRS and CDR2 is YFSETQ. Trimming took 4 bases from V and 6 from J; bases not matched to a gene: 6. DNA for the CDR3: TGCGCCAGCAGCATAGACAGGGTCCCCGGGGAGCTGTTTTTT. This translates into CASSIDRVPGELFF.

J is TRBJ1-4 and V is TRBV9; 9 bases match TRBD1. Trimming took 4 bases from V and 5 from J; bases not matched to a gene: 9. The length of the CDR3 is 16 residues. The germline V gene has CDR1 SGDLS and CDR2 YYNGEE. CDR3 region: CASSSSLTGGNEKLFF. CDR3 DNA: TGTGCCAGCAGCTCATCTTTGACAGGGGGAAATGAAAAACTGTTTTTT. Variable domain in full (rest from reference TRBV9 and TRBJ1-4): DSGVTQTPKHLITATGQRVTLRCSPRSGDLSVYWYQQSLDQGLQFLIQYYNGEERAKGNILERFSAQQFPDLHSELNLSSLELGDSALYFCASSSSLTGGNEKLFFGSGTQLSVL.

This chain connects TRBV9 to TRBJ1-1; D is perhaps TRBD1 (6 bases). The CDR3 has 15 residues. Germline loops: CDR1 SGDLS, CDR2 YYNGEE. Between the trimmed V and J ends, which lost 0 bases and 4 bases, there was a span of 13 bases. The CDR3 loop is CASSVVGARGTEAFF. CDR3 in DNA: TGTGCCAGCAGCGTAGTGGGGGCGCGAGGCACTGAAGCTTTCTTT.